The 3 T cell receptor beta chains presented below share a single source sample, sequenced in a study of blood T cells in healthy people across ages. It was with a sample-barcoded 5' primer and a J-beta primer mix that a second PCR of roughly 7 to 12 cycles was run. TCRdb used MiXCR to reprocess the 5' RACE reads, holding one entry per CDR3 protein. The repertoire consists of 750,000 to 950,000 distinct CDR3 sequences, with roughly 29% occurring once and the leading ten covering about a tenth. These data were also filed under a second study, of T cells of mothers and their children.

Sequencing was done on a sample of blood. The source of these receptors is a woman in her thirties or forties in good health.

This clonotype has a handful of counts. The chain's CDR3 is CATQTGMARPEHF. CDR3 sequence (DNA): TGTGCCACCCAGACAGGCATGGCCCGTCCCGAGCATTTT. The rearrangement links TRBV28 to TRBJ1-5, with D tentatively TRBD1 (6 bases). Germline-derived CDR1 and CDR2 are MDHEN and SYDVKM. V was cut by 10 bases and J by 14 bases, with 24 bases left in between. The CDR3 runs 13 residues.

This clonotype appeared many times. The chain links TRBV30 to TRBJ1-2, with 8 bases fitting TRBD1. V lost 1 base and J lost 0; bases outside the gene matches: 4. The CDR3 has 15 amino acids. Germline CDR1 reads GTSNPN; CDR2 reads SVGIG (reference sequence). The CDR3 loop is CAWSGTGPANYGYTF. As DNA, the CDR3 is TGTGCCTGGAGTGGGACAGGGCCAGCTAACTATGGCTACACCTTC. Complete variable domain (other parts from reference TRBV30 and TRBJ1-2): SQTIHQWPATLVQPVGSPLSLECTVEGTSNPNLYWYRQAAGRGLQLLFYSVGIGQISSEVPQNLSASRPQDRQFILSSKKLLLSDSGFYLCAWSGTGPANYGYTFGSGTRLTVV.

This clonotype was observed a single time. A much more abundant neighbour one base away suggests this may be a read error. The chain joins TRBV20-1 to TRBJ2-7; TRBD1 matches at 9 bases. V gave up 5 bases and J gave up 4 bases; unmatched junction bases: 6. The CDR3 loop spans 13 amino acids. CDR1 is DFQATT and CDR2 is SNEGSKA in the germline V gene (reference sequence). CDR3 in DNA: TGCAGTGCTGGCCACGGGACAGGGTACGAGCAGTACTTC. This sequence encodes CSAGHGTGYEQYF.